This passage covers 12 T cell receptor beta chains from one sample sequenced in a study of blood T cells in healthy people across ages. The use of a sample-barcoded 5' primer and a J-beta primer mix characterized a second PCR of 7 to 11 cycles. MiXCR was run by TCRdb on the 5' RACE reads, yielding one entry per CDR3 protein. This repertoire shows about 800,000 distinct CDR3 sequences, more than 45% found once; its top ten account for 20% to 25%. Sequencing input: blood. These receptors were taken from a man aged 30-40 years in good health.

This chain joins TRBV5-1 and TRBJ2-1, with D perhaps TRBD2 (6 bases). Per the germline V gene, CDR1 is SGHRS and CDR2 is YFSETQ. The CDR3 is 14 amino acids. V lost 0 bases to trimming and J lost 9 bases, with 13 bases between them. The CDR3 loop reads CASSLGTSRVEQFF. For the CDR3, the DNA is TGCGCCAGCAGCTTGGGAACTAGCCGGGTTGAGCAGTTCTTC. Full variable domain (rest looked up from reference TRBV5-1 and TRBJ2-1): KAGVTQTPRYLIKTRGQQVTLSCSPISGHRSVSWYQQTPGQGLQFLFEYFSETQRNKGNFPGRFSGRQFSNSRSEMNVSTLELGDSALYLCASSLGTSRVEQFFGPGTRLTVL.

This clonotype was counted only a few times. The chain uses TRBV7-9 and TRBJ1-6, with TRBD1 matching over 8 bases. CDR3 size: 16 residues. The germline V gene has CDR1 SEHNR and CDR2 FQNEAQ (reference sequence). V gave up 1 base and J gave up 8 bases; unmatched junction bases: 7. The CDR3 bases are TGTGCCAGCAGCTTAGGGACAGGGAGTGGGGATTCACCCCTCCACTTT. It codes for CASSLGTGSGDSPLHF.

CDR3 region: CASSPDGNSYEQYF. Written as DNA, the CDR3 is TGTGCCAGCAGTCCGGACGGAAACTCCTACGAGCAGTACTTC. J is TRBJ2-7 and V is TRBV6-2 or TRBV6-3; D call uncertain. Germline assignment: CDR1 MNHEY and CDR2 SVGEGT. The CDR3 has 14 amino acids. The V end was cut by 5 bases, the J end by 0 bases, with 11 bases between.

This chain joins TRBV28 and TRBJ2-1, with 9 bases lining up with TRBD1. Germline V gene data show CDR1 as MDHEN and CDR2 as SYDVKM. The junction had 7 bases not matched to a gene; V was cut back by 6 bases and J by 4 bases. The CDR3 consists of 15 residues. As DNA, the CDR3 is TGTGCCAGCAGCCTCGGGACAGGGAAATACAATGAGCAGTTCTTC. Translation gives CASSLGTGKYNEQFF.

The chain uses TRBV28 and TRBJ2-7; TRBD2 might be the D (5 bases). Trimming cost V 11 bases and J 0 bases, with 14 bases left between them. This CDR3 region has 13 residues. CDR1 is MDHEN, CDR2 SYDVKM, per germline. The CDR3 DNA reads TGTGCCGGCTTCGAGGGAAACTCCTACGAGCAGTACTTC. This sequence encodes CAGFEGNSYEQYF.

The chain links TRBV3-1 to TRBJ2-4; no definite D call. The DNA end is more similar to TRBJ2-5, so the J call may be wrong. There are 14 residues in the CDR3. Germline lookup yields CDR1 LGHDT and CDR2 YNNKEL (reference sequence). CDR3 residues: CASSQVGFQETQYF. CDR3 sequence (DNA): TGTGCCAGCAGCCAAGTCGGGTTCCAAGAGACCCAGTACTTC.

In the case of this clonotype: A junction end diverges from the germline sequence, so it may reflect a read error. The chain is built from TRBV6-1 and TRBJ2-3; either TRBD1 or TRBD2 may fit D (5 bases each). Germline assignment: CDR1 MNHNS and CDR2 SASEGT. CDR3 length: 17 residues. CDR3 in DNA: TGTGCCAGCATTGAACTCTTGAGGGGCCCCCCAGGGGATACGCAGTATTTT. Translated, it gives CASIELLRGPPGDTQYF.

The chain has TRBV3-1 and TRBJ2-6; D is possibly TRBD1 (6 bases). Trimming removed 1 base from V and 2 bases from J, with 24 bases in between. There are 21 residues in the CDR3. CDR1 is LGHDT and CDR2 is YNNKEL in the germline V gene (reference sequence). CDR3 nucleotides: TGTGCCAGCAGCCAAGTTTTACCTAATTCCGGGACACAGGCTGGGGCCAACGTCCTGACTTTC. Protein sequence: CASSQVLPNSGTQAGANVLTF. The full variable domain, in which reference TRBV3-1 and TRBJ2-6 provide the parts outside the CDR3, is DTAVSQTPKYLVTQMGNDKSIKCEQNLGHDTMYWYKQDSKKFLKIMFSYNNKELIINETVPNRFSPKSPDKAHLNLHINSLELGDSAVYFCASSQVLPNSGTQAGANVLTFGAGSRLTVL.

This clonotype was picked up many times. This CDR3 is CAISESGGTSGDTDTQYF. DNA for the CDR3: TGTGCCATCAGTGAGTCAGGAGGGACTAGCGGGGACACAGATACGCAGTATTTT. The V gene is TRBV10-3, the J gene TRBJ2-3; 13 bases map to TRBD2. The CDR3 totals 18 residues. The J segment lost 2 bases and the V segment lost 0 bases, leaving 5 bases of the junction unmatched. Per the germline V gene, CDR1 is ENHRY and CDR2 is SYGVKD.

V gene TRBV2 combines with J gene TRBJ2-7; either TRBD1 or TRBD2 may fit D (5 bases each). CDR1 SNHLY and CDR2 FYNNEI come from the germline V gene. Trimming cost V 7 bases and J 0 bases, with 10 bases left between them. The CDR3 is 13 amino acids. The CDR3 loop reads CASTEGFSYEQYF. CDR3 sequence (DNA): TGTGCCAGCACCGAGGGGTTCTCCTACGAGCAGTACTTC.

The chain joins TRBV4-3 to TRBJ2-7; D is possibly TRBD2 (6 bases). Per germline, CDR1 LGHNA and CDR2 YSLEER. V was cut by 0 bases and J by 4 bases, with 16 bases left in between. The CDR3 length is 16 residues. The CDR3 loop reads CASSQDFAGSLYEQYF. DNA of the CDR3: TGCGCCAGCAGCCAAGATTTCGCGGGGAGTTTATACGAGCAGTACTTC.

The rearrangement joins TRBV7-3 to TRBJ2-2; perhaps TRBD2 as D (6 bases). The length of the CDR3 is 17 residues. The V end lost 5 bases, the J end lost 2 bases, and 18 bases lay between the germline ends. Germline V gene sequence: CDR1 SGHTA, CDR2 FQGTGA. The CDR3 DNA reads TGTGCCAGCAGCCGCTCCCGGCTAGCGCGTAACACCGGGGAGCTGTTTTTT. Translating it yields CASSRSRLARNTGELFF.